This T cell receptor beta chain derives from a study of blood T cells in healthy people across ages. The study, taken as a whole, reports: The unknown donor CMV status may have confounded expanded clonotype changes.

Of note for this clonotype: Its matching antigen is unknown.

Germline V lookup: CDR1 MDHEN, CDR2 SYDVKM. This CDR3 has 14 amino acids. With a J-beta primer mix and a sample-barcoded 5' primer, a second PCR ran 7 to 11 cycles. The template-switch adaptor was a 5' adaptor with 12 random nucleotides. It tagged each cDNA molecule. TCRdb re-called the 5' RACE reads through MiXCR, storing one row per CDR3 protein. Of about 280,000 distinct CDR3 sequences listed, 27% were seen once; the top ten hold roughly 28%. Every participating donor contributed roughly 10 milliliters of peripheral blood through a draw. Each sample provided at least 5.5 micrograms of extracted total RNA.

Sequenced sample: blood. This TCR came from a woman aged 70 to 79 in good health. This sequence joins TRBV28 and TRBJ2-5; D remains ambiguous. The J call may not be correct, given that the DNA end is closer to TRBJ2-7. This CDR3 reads CASSFSKPPYEQYF. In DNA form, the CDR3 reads TGTGCCAGCAGTTTTTCAAAACCCCCCTACGAGCAGTACTTC.